Below, 19 T cell receptor beta chains from the same sample are listed, as sequenced in a study of blood T cell repertoires in COVID-19. The data were produced by immunoSEQ multiplex PCR, yet TCRdb's version contains in-frame clones alone and is incomplete. Of about 350,000 clones in the sample, roughly 90% are singletons; the top ten hold approximately 0.97%. The specimen was PBMCs or T cells enriched from blood (not recorded which). The receptors were gathered from a woman between 25 and 40 years old who had been exposed to COVID-19.

The chain uses TRBV3-1 (or the pseudogene TRBV3-2) and TRBJ2-1, with D perhaps TRBD1 (7 bases). The CDR3 is 16 amino acids. The V gene's germline CDR1 is LGHDT and CDR2 YNNKEL (reference sequence). Trimming stripped 4 bases from V and 2 bases from J, with 15 bases between. The CDR3 is CASSPQGGGAYNEQFF. CDR3 DNA: TGTGCCAGCAGCCCTCAGGGGGGCGGAGCCTACAATGAGCAGTTCTTC.

The chain has TRBV27 and TRBJ2-3, with D possibly matching TRBD2 (5 bases). Germline CDR1 MNHEY, CDR2 SMNVEV (reference sequence). V was clipped by 7 bases and J by 2 bases, with 25 bases between them. The CDR3 is 18 amino acids. CDR3 sequence reads: CASTDLPPRTSYTDTQYF. DNA of the CDR3: TGTGCCAGCACCGACCTTCCCCCTCGAACTAGTTACACAGATACGCAGTATTTT.

This clone was counted a single time. The chain has TRBV27 and TRBJ2-7; 7 positions match TRBD1. The CDR3 length is 12 residues. J lost 2 bases, V lost 7 bases, and 2 bases had no gene match. Germline V gene lookup returns CDR1 MNHEY and CDR2 SMNVEV (reference sequence). CDR3 DNA sequence: TGTGCCAGCAAGGGGGCGGCCTACGAGCAGTACTTC. Amino acids: CASKGAAYEQYF.

The chain joins TRBV6-5 to TRBJ1-1; D is unclear. V was cut by 0 bases and J by 0 bases, with 8 bases left in between. The CDR3 runs 15 residues. Germline V gene lookup returns CDR1 MNHEY and CDR2 SVGAGI. CDR3 DNA: TGTGCCAGCAGTTACTCATACAGAATGAACACTGAAGCTTTCTTT. This translates into CASSYSYRMNTEAFF.

The V gene is TRBV7-9, the J gene TRBJ1-6; 7 nucleotides agree with TRBD1. V lost 3 bases and J lost 7; bases outside the gene matches: 3. The length of the CDR3 is 14 residues. Germline CDR1 reads SEHNR; CDR2 reads FQNEAQ (reference sequence). The CDR3 here is CASSFGQENSPLHF. Written as DNA, the CDR3 is TGTGCCAGCAGCTTCGGACAGGAGAATTCACCCCTCCACTTT.

This clone was observed a handful of times. This chain links TRBV19 with TRBJ1-5, with a possible D match to TRBD1 (6 bases). V was cut by 1 base and J by 6 bases, with 13 bases left in between. The germline gives CDR1 LNHDA, CDR2 SQIVND (reference sequence). The CDR3 loop spans 15 amino acids. The CDR3 DNA sequence: TGTGCCAGTAGTATAGGGGCAGGGGTTCGTCAGCCCCAGCATTTT. Its protein product is CASSIGAGVRQPQHF.

The chain couples TRBV9 to TRBJ1-4, with D maybe TRBD1 (6 bases). Germline lookup yields CDR1 SGDLS and CDR2 YYNGEE. V lost 4 bases to trimming and J lost 2 bases, with 12 bases between them. The CDR3 extends over 15 amino acids. The CDR3 nucleotides are TGTGCCAGCAGCCGGGGGGGCGCGACTAATGAAAAACTGTTTTTT. Residues: CASSRGGATNEKLFF.

V gene TRBV6-2 or TRBV6-3 combines with J gene TRBJ1-2, with TRBD1 identical over 8 bases. Trimming took 5 bases from V and 4 from J; bases not matched to a gene: 3. Germline CDR1 reads MNHEY; CDR2 reads SVGEGT. This CDR3 has 13 amino acids. CDR3 sequence reads: CASSRDRIYGYTF. The CDR3 DNA reads as TGTGCCAGCAGTCGGGACAGGATCTATGGCTACACCTTC.

V and J are TRBV27 and TRBJ2-4; TRBD1 might be the D (6 bases). Germline V gives CDR1 MNHEY, CDR2 SMNVEV (reference sequence). The V gene lost 5 bases and the J gene lost 8 bases, with 13 bases spanning the gap. This CDR3 has 13 amino acids. The DNA of the CDR3 is TGTGCCAGCAGTCTACAGGGTACTCACATTCAGTACTTC. The encoded protein is CASSLQGTHIQYF.

The J gene is TRBJ2-1, the V gene TRBV5-1, with 7 bases identical to TRBD2. V shed 8 bases, J shed 4 bases, and the junction held 9 bases outside the gene matches. Germline V gives CDR1 SGHRS, CDR2 YFSETQ. The CDR3 totals 14 residues. The CDR3 DNA reads as TGCGCCAGTAGAGGACTAGAAGGATACAATGAGCAGTTCTTC. Translating gives CASRGLEGYNEQFF.

This sequence joins TRBV3-1 (or the pseudogene TRBV3-2) and TRBJ2-1, with D maybe TRBD1 (6 bases). This CDR3 region has 15 residues. CDR1 is LGHDT, CDR2 YNNKEL, per germline (reference sequence). V was trimmed by 2 bases and J by 4 bases, leaving 12 bases between them. CDR3 residues: CASSQPQGGYNEQFF. The CDR3 DNA reads as TGTGCCAGCAGCCAACCTCAAGGGGGATACAATGAGCAGTTCTTC.

This rearrangement joins TRBV29-1 to TRBJ1-1; weak D call: TRBD1 (6 bases). Trimming removed 7 bases from V and 0 bases from J, with 12 bases in between. The germline CDR1 and CDR2 sequences are SQVTM and ANQGSEA. The CDR3 length is 13 residues. This chain's CDR3 is CSEHRELNTEAFF. The CDR3 nucleotides read TGCAGCGAACACAGGGAATTGAACACTGAAGCTTTCTTT.

About this clone itself: At the DNA level, this CDR3 is encoded by other sequences in the same sample as well. This chain joins TRBV29-1 and TRBJ1-5; 8 nucleotides agree with TRBD1. The length of the CDR3 is 14 residues. With 4 bases clipped from V and 4 bases from J, the junction kept 6 bases outside the gene matches. Germline lookup yields CDR1 SQVTM and CDR2 ANQGSEA. CDR3 sequence reads: CSVAGQGRNQPQHF. The CDR3 DNA reads as TGCAGCGTTGCAGGACAGGGACGGAATCAGCCCCAGCATTTT.

The rearrangement links TRBV27 to TRBJ2-2; TRBD1 matches at 9 bases. V trimming: 5 bases; J trimming: 5 bases; junction bases outside the gene matches: 12. Per germline, CDR1 MNHEY and CDR2 SMNVEV (reference sequence). This CDR3 spans 17 amino acids. DNA of the CDR3: TGTGCCAGCAGTCCGTTAACCGGGACAGGGAGGACCGGGGAGCTGTTTTTT. It codes for CASSPLTGTGRTGELFF.

The chain has TRBV3-1 (or the pseudogene TRBV3-2) and TRBJ2-5; perhaps TRBD2 as D (5 bases). CDR1 is LGHDT and CDR2 is YNNKEL in the germline V gene (reference sequence). The CDR3 loop spans 13 amino acids. V was clipped by 1 base and J by 5 bases, with 8 bases between them. CDR3 amino acids: CASSQVGGETQYF. As DNA, the CDR3 is TGTGCCAGCAGCCAAGTTGGCGGGGAGACCCAGTACTTC.

The chain is built from TRBV3-1 (or the pseudogene TRBV3-2) and TRBJ2-7; weak D call: TRBD2 (5 bases). CDR1 and CDR2 from the germline V gene are LGHDT and YNNKEL (reference sequence). The CDR3 spans 16 residues. Trimming took off 0 bases at V and 0 bases at J, with 12 bases between the two ends. The CDR3 bases are TGTGCCAGCAGCCAAGACGGGGTAGGGATCTCCTACGAGCAGTACTTC. This sequence encodes CASSQDGVGISYEQYF.

The gene calls are TRBV5-3 and TRBJ2-6; possibly TRBD2 for D (6 bases). TRBV5-3 qualifies as an ORF whose function is uncertain. The V end lost 1 base, the J end lost 3 bases, and 17 bases lay between the germline ends. The CDR3 has 18 amino acids. CDR3 coding DNA: TGTGCCAGAAGCTTGTTTGGAGGGCGCACGAATGGGGCCAACGTCCTGACTTTC. The encoded protein is CARSLFGGRTNGANVLTF.

V is TRBV6-6 and J is TRBJ1-3; D uncertain. Trimming cost V 7 bases and J 2 bases, with 6 bases left between them. This CDR3 contains 12 residues. Per germline, CDR1 MNHNY and CDR2 SVGAGI (reference sequence). CDR3 region: CASTPAGNTIYF. The CDR3 DNA is TGTGCCAGCACACCGGCTGGAAACACCATATATTTT.

J is TRBJ1-4 and V is TRBV11-3, with D unclear. Trimming removed 1 base from V and 8 bases from J, with 14 bases in between. Germline V gene sequence: CDR1 SGHNT, CDR2 YENEEA. CDR3 length: 15 residues. The CDR3 nucleotides are TGTGCCAGCAGCTTAGTCCACTTGCCCCTGGAAAAACTGTTTTTT. Translation: CASSLVHLPLEKLFF.